This T cell receptor (beta chain) was sequenced during a study of cytomegalovirus exposure and HLA in healthy donors (dated by TCRdb to 2016 to 2017). In terms of the full investigation: According to an earlier analysis of a few hundred of the donors, some 180 million T cells yielded some 120 million unique TCR beta sequences and about 280 Gb of sequence data. An earlier analysis of fewer than 750 of the donors used high-throughput TCR beta sequencing to judge whether each TCR beta V gene segment behaved as functional or pseudogenic. An early release that covered roughly 600 HLA-typed donors contained around 330 gigabases of sequencing data and tens of millions of unique TCR sequences. The study aimed to test whether cataloging public T cell receptors could reveal signatures of past pathogen exposure. Typing coverage differed by locus: A, B, C, DRB1 and DQB1 were typed in roughly 620-630 donors, DQA1 in about 550, DPA1 in some 570, and DPB1 in just under 490. A separate validation cohort of about 110 different subjects was used in addition to the approximately 640-subject first cohort. On average, around 240,000 unique TCR beta nucleotide sequences were sequenced per donor among roughly 430 genotyped donors of the cohort, with roughly 18% of those sequences being non-productive. All discovery cohort repertoires had been generated on a single sequencing platform. A later analysis re-analyzed previously published TCR beta repertoires from approximately 670 donors and added high-resolution HLA genotyping to study TCR occurrence patterns. The later analysis used no new phenotypic data to find candidate immune exposures, relying instead on TCR beta sequences and their occurrence across donors. A later genetic analysis used genome-wide SNP genotypes for about three fifths of the 666 donors, treating that subset as a discovery cohort. The study used immunosequencing to profile the T cell repertoires of hundreds of subjects and linked those repertoires to cytomegalovirus serostatus. Both class I and class II loci were covered by HLA typing, at four-digit resolution. To predict cytomegalovirus infection status, the study combined high-throughput TCR immunosequencing, statistical association of individual TCRs with disease status, and machine learning. The genetic ancestry cluster associated with self-reported Caucasian donors included about 81% of the roughly 400 genotyped donors. Donor age, sex, ethnicity and CMV serostatus were collected together with the repertoire data. Because of strong linkage in the cohort, roughly five DR-DQ haplotypes were treated as single units for association and clustering. Study-level results and caveats: A later analysis associated 15,000 to 20,000 TCR beta sequences with specific HLA alleles at a false discovery rate of 0.05. Immune exposure information for the cohort was limited to CMV serostatus. Presence/absence analyses assumed roughly uniform sequencing depth across donors, an assumption that may not hold. In both the original and validation cohorts, the classifier was reported to diagnose cytomegalovirus status with high specificity and sensitivity. Because counts were too low, fewer than 20 rarely observed V segments, including chromosome 9 orphons, were excluded from the earlier analysis of 587 of the donors. Linkage disequilibrium might explain the correlated functional status among segregating V segments, but an unknown experimental factor could not be ruled out. This cohort had only TCR beta chains sequenced, and the lack of alpha or paired-chain data limited which features could be detected. A further reported finding was that TCR beta sequences accurately predicted the HLA-A and HLA-B alleles for most subjects in the first cohort. It was suggested by the authors that the approach could potentially be generalized to other disease states and immunological phenotypes. In a later analysis, HLA-associated TCR beta chains showed more clonal expansion and lower generation probabilities than non-associated chains that were equally common. In vitro tests confirmed that three of the cytomegalovirus-associated TCR beta chains recognize cytomegalovirus antigens. Assigning TCR associations to individual alleles was difficult when HLA alleles, especially DR and DQ, strongly co-occurred. The study gave a list of some 150 TCR beta chains associated with cytomegalovirus. A group of highly shared sequence variants was considered likely to be a technical artifact of the sequencing pipeline. Most TCR sequences were observed very rarely across donors, whereas some public TCRs were present in many individuals. An association between a missense DCLRE1C variant and V-gene and J-gene trimming of TCR beta chains was found in a later genetic analysis and replicated in an independent cohort. Because HLA typing was missing for some donors at each locus, association tests included only the typed subset. In a later genetic analysis, fewer N-insertions in productive TCRs were reported among donors in an Asian-associated ancestry cluster than the approximately 710-donor mean. In a later analysis, TCR association rates were found to vary across HLA loci, with the most associated TCRs seen for DRB1 alleles and the fewest for HLA-C alleles. Several of the top co-occurrence clusters appeared to be linked to parvovirus B19, influenza, CMV and Epstein-Barr virus, according to a later analysis. Because the 87-base-pair reads could not distinguish some IMGT-functional V segments, including TRBV6-2 and TRBV6-3, those segments were excluded. Broadly in line with IMGT annotations, most TCR beta V segments showed up in productive rearrangements about 87% or about 30% of the time in an earlier analysis of a few hundred of the donors. Most CMV-associated TCR beta chains appeared to be HLA-restricted in a later analysis, and the HLA associations seemed to be driven largely by CMV exposure.

Preparation of the library involved the immunoSEQ multiplex PCR assay. A mixture of 60 forward primers for TCR Vbeta segments and 13 reverse primers for TCR Jbeta segments was used in the multiplex PCR. Amplification of the CDR3 region of rearranged TCR beta genes was performed with a multiplex PCR assay on genomic DNA. On the Illumina HiSeq System, the amplified TCR beta libraries were sequenced as 87-base-pair reads. Per the authors' processing: Across the 500 to 750 repertoires, a later analysis counted about 81 million unique TCR beta chains, 9.5 million to 12 million of which were shared by at least two donors. Raw reads were error-corrected and collapsed into unique sequences with a nearest-neighbor algorithm that merged closely related sequences to remove PCR and sequencing errors. CDR3 sequences were aligned to IMGT reference sequences to assign V, D and J gene segments. For a sequence to be retained, a match of at least six nucleotides was required to both a V gene segment and a J gene segment. A rearrangement counted as productive if the CDR3 had no stop codons and remained in frame with V and J, and every other rearrangement counted as non-productive. Following IMGT convention, CDR3 was defined as the stretch from the second conserved V-encoded cysteine up to the conserved J-encoded phenylalanine. Sequences without an unambiguous match to a single V gene segment were excluded from the earlier analysis of 450 to 750 of the donors. In an earlier analysis of 500 to 750 of the donors, V segments were called functional above 56.7% productive rearrangements and were called segregating when the between-donor standard deviation exceeded 5%. A statistical classification framework was built for diagnosing cytomegalovirus status from the catalog of TCR beta chain sequences. A later analysis assigned V and J genes by comparing TCR nucleotide sequences with IMGT/GENE-DB human TR gene sequences. A later analysis assigned CDR3 sequences and most-parsimonious VDJ recombination scenarios with the TCRdist pipeline. A later analysis defined each TCR beta chain by its CDR3 amino acid sequence plus V-gene family, and excluded reads lacking a unique V-gene family. In a later analysis, 450 to 600 highly shared, low-generation-probability nucleotide sequences were removed to address suspected cross-contamination and a sequencing artifact. In a later analysis, a clonal expansion index was calculated for each public chain from normalized within-repertoire ranks of inferred template counts. Generation probabilities in a later analysis came from a VDJ recombination model fitted to out-of-frame rearrangements, and those results were checked against IGoR. In a later analysis, TCR-TCR, TCR-HLA and TCR-CMV co-occurrence was scored with hypergeometric tests, and a repertoire-size bias correction was applied to TCR pairs. False discovery rates were estimated in a later analysis by permuting HLA or CMV assignments 20 times. In a later analysis, co-occurring TCRs were grouped using DBSCAN, with TCRdist sequence similarity added in when clustering inside HLA-allele-positive subsets. For co-occurrence clustering, repertoires with fewer than 30,000 or more than 120,000 public chains were excluded, along with four or five repertoires with anomalous nucleotide sharing. Imported from immuneACCESS, the table was reduced by TCRdb to in-frame sequences with V and J called. These copies leave out some clones; in studies compared against another copy, an unresolved V gene accounts for under half, and the cause of the remainder is not known. V, J and clone size are taken as reported in that table, and D and trimming were inferred from the DNA itself. Here the sample has about 130,000 clones; around two thirds occur a single time. Approximately 2.9% of the sample lies in the top ten.

For this clone: The antigen it binds to is not known. The input lacks base qualities; no much larger clone sits a single base away.

The cohort comprised 550 to 700 healthy bone marrow donors. All cohort members were sampled while nominally healthy, although unrecorded immune exposures were likely present. CMV serostatus was positive for around 310 and negative for about 55% of the 666 cohort members, and was not recorded for this donor. A peripheral blood sample was provided by each donor, and peripheral blood mononuclear cells were used for TCR beta sequencing. Genomic DNA was extracted from the blood cell samples with the Qiagen DNeasy Blood Extraction Kit. From the cysteine through the phenylalanine, the CDR3 covers 15 amino acids. The DNA shown is the 45-base CDR3, in frame from base 1. V was cut back by 0 bases and J by 6 bases, leaving a gap of 10 bases between them. For CDR1 and CDR2, the germline V gene lists SGDLS and YYNGEE.

The sequence was obtained from a human donor in good health. The receptor chain draws on TRBV9 and TRBJ2-6, with no reliable assignment of the D segment. The sequenced material came from PBMCs. The encoded CDR3 is CASSVAQATANVLTF. The nucleotide sequence reads as follows: TGTGCCAGCAGCGTAGCTCAGGCCACGGCCAACGTCCTGACTTTC.